A single sample gave rise to the 12 T cell receptor beta chains below, sequenced in a study of PD-1 blockade in classical Hodgkin lymphoma. Documented time point: cycle 4 day 1 (C4D1), after more than 5 weeks of nivolumab. Each patient relapsed following autologous stem cell transplantation, and prior brentuximab vedotin exposure differed. Profiled with immunoSEQ multiplex PCR; TCRdb holds only in-frame clones, not every one. The sample lists 20,000 or so clones; approximately 87% were seen once. This sample comprised peripheral blood mononuclear cells (PBMCs), obtained before the fourth cycle of nivolumab. These receptor sequences come from a human donor with classical Hodgkin lymphoma.

This clone was seen a single time. V is TRBV19 and J is TRBJ2-7; TRBD1 matches at 9 bases. The germline gives CDR1 LNHDA, CDR2 SQIVND (reference sequence). This CDR3 has 14 residues. Trimming took 6 bases from V and 0 from J; bases not matched to a gene: 3. CDR3 region: CASRRDRASYEQYF. DNA for the CDR3: TGTGCCAGTAGACGGGACAGGGCCTCCTACGAGCAGTACTTC. The full variable domain, in which reference TRBV19 and TRBJ2-7 provide the parts outside the CDR3, is DGGITQSPKYLFRKEGQNVTLSCEQNLNHDAMYWYRQDPGQGLRLIYYSQIVNDFQKGDIAEGYSVSREKKESFPLTVTSAQKNPTAFYLCASRRDRASYEQYFGPGTRLTVT.

This chain uses TRBV5-1 with TRBJ1-1; D gene uncertain. The CDR3 is 14 residues long. V shed 1 base and J shed 0 bases, with 7 bases lying between them. The germline V gene has CDR1 SGHRS and CDR2 YFSETQ. The CDR3 loop reads CASSLQSLNTEAFF. The CDR3, as DNA: TGCGCCAGCAGCTTGCAGTCCCTGAACACTGAAGCTTTCTTT.

V gene TRBV5-1 combines with J gene TRBJ1-1; D perhaps matches TRBD1 (5 bases). The germline CDR1 and CDR2 sequences are SGHRS and YFSETQ. Deletions cut 4 bases from V and 4 bases from J, with 11 bases between. The CDR3 sequence is 13 residues long. CDR3 DNA: TGCGCCAGCAGCCTGACGAGGGGCACTGAAGCTTTCTTT. Translated: CASSLTRGTEAFF.

This clone qualifies as large (0.1 to 1%). The J gene is TRBJ2-7, the V gene TRBV7-8, with 8 positions matching TRBD2. CDR1 and CDR2 (germline): SGHVS, FQNEAQ. This CDR3 contains 15 residues. V lost 6 bases to trimming and J lost 4 bases; unmatched junction nucleotides: 11. CDR3 region: CASRLDIAGSYEQYF. CDR3 nucleotide sequence: TGTGCCAGCAGACTCGACATAGCGGGAAGTTACGAGCAGTACTTC.

The genes are TRBV5-4 and TRBJ2-3; D is unclear. The CDR3 contains 16 residues. Looked up from germline, CDR1 is SGHNT and CDR2 is YYREEE (reference sequence). V was shortened by 4 bases and J by 4 bases, with 19 bases between the two germline ends. The chain's CDR3 is CASSPLSLGFADTQYF. In DNA, the CDR3 is TGTGCCAGCAGCCCCCTATCCCTAGGTTTCGCAGATACGCAGTATTTT.

The chain carries TRBV5-5 and TRBJ1-3, with 8 bases fitting TRBD1. Per germline, CDR1 SGHKS and CDR2 YYEKEE (reference sequence). The J segment lost 0 bases and the V segment lost 4 bases, leaving 9 bases of the junction unmatched. The length of the CDR3 is 17 residues. As DNA, the CDR3 is TGTGCCAGCAGCCACCGTTGGACAGGGCGCTCTGGAAACACCATATATTTT. Translated: CASSHRWTGRSGNTIYF. Together with reference TRBV5-5 and TRBJ1-3, the CDR3 gives the full variable domain: DAGVTQSPTHLIKTRGQQVTLRCSPISGHKSVSWYQQVLGQGPQFIFQYYEKEERGRGNFPDRFSARQFPNYSSELNVNALLLGDSALYLCASSHRWTGRSGNTIYFGEGSWLTVV.

The V and J genes are TRBV19 and TRBJ1-2, with TRBD1 as a possible D gene (5 bases). There are 12 residues in the CDR3. Trimming took off 8 bases at V and 7 bases at J, with 14 bases between the two ends. The germline gives CDR1 LNHDA, CDR2 SQIVND (reference sequence). CDR3 bases: TGTGCCAGTTACAGGAGACCAAGTGGCTACACCTTC. It codes for CASYRRPSGYTF.

The gene calls are TRBV18 and TRBJ2-2, with 7 bases that match TRBD1. Germline CDR1 and CDR2: KGHSH and LQKENI. After removal of 3 bases from V and 4 bases from J, the junction contained 5 bases not matched to a gene. CDR3 length: 15 residues. Here the CDR3 reads CASSPMGQPTGELFF. As DNA, the CDR3 is TGTGCCAGCTCACCTATGGGACAGCCCACCGGGGAGCTGTTTTTT.

V and J are TRBV13 and TRBJ2-2, with D unclear. The CDR3 is 16 residues long. Deletions cut 5 bases from V and 6 bases from J, with 19 bases between. The germline V gene has CDR1 PRHDT and CDR2 FYEKMQ (reference sequence). CDR3 DNA: TGTGCCAGCAGCCAACCCATCTGGGGTGGGGCCGGGGAGCTGTTTTTT. As protein: CASSQPIWGGAGELFF.

This clone appeared once. The CDR3 nucleotides are TGTGCCAGCAGGCTACAGGGGAGCACTGAAGCTTTCTTT. Translation: CASRLQGSTEAFF. The gene calls are TRBV6-1 and TRBJ1-1; 7 bases are shared with TRBD1. Germline V gene lookup returns CDR1 MNHNS and CDR2 SASEGT. J gave up 4 bases and V 6 bases, and 5 bases lay outside the gene matches. The length of the CDR3 is 13 residues.

In its sample, this clone was seen a few times. The V and J genes are TRBV5-4 and TRBJ1-1; D gene unclear. Deletions cut 2 bases from V and 2 bases from J, with 7 bases between. The germline V gene encodes CDR1 SGHNT and CDR2 YYREEE (reference sequence). This CDR3 contains 13 residues. Here the CDR3 reads CASSFDGNTEAFF. DNA of the CDR3: TGTGCCAGCAGCTTCGACGGTAACACTGAAGCTTTCTTT.

In DNA, the CDR3 is TGTGCCAGCAGGGCACTCTACAGGGACAATGAGCAGTTCTTC. This gives the protein CASRALYRDNEQFF. This rearrangement joins TRBV2 to TRBJ2-1; weak D call: TRBD1 (6 bases). V shed 6 bases and J shed 5 bases, with 14 bases lying between them. Germline CDR1 reads SNHLY; CDR2 reads FYNNEI. The CDR3 sequence is 14 residues long.